Below are 18 T cell receptor beta chains sequenced from a single sample in a study of T cells after yellow fever vaccination (dated by TCRdb to about 2019). This specimen's treatment or condition label, per the study, means: live attenuated yellow fever vaccine strain. The library was made by 5' RACE. Sequencing relied on an Illumina NovaSeq 6000. TCRdb trimmed the raw reads at Q25, called clones with MiXCR and kept productive beta chains. Each record represents a unique CDR3 protein, reported with the most common genes and DNA among its rows. For this sample there are just over 300,000 distinct CDR3 sequences; 3.6% appear just once. Around 20% of the sample goes to the ten largest clones. Sequenced here: PBMCs, sampled on the day of the yellow fever booster vaccination. The receptors derive from a man aged 18 to 30 who received the YFV17D yellow fever vaccine.

This clonotype has more than one count but fewer than ten. This chain links TRBV7-2 with TRBJ2-3; D gene ambiguous. Germline CDR1 and CDR2: SGHTA and FQGNSA. CDR3 length: 11 amino acids. V dropped 5 bases and J dropped 8 bases, with 8 bases sitting between them. In nucleotides, the CDR3 is TGTGCCAGCAGCCCGGTTGGTACGCAGTATTTT. Translation: CASSPVGTQYF.

The chain has TRBV11-2 and TRBJ1-5; weak D call: TRBD1 (5 bases). V lost 5 bases to trimming and J lost 14 bases, with 19 bases between them. The CDR3 extends over 13 amino acids. Germline values: CDR1 SGHAT, CDR2 FQNNGV. CDR3: CASSLSIGGKKHF. CDR3 DNA: TGTGCCAGCAGCCTAAGTATTGGGGGGAAAAAGCATTTT.

This clonotype was counted at least ten times. The chain recombines TRBV6-2 or TRBV6-3 with TRBJ2-5, with 9 positions matching TRBD2. The germline CDR1 and CDR2 sequences are MNHEY and SVGEGT. Losses at the gene ends were 5 bases for V and 1 base for J; bases not matched to a gene: 5. This CDR3 comprises 15 residues. CDR3 nucleotide sequence: TGTGCCAGCAGTACAGATAGCGGGGGCCAAGAGACCCAGTACTTC. Protein: CASSTDSGGQETQYF.

This clonotype was detected ten times or more. The chain has TRBV7-9 and TRBJ2-2; D is ambiguous. V was shortened by 5 bases and J by 4 bases, with 8 bases between the two germline ends. This CDR3 has 13 residues. Germline loops: CDR1 SEHNR, CDR2 FQNEAQ (reference sequence). As DNA, the CDR3 is TGTGCCAGCAGCCCCCAGGTCACCGGGGAGCTGTTTTTT. This translates into CASSPQVTGELFF.

This clonotype came up a few times. The V call is TRBV4-3, the J call TRBJ2-3; D gene ambiguous. The CDR3 is made up of 16 amino acids. The germline V gene encodes CDR1 LGHNA and CDR2 YSLEER. Trimming removed 1 base from V and 1 base from J, with 12 bases in between. The CDR3 DNA is TGCGCCAGCAGCCAAGTGCTCCTAGAGGGCACAGATACGCAGTATTTT. It is translated as CASSQVLLEGTDTQYF.

This chain uses TRBV20-1 with TRBJ2-3, with D perhaps matching TRBD1 (6 bases). V lost 3 bases, J lost 4 bases, and 14 bases lay in between. The CDR3 spans 14 residues. The germline gives CDR1 DFQATT, CDR2 SNEGSKA (reference sequence). CDR3 in amino acids: CSASSGRGADTQYF. CDR3 in DNA: TGCAGTGCTAGTTCGGGCAGGGGCGCAGATACGCAGTATTTT.

This clonotype was picked up many times. The gene calls are TRBV6-1 and TRBJ1-2; 9 positions match TRBD1. CDR3 size: 13 residues. Trimming cost V 6 bases and J 5 bases; bases outside gene matches: 4. Germline V gene data show CDR1 as MNHNS and CDR2 as SASEGT. Here the CDR3 DNA reads TGTGCCAGCAGACCGGGACAGGGTTATGGCTACACCTTC. Translation: CASRPGQGYGYTF.

The sample holds many counts of this clonotype. DNA of the CDR3: TGTGCCAGCATCAACTACCAAACCGGGGAGCTGTTTTTT. Translated: CASINYQTGELFF. This chain joins TRBV12-3 or TRBV12-4 and TRBJ2-2; unclear D gene. V shed 7 bases and J shed 5 bases, with 11 bases lying between them. This CDR3 region has 13 residues.

By sample share, this clonotype is medium-sized (0.01 to 0.1%). The rearrangement joins TRBV7-8 to TRBJ1-5, with D possibly being TRBD1 (6 bases). Germline V gene sequence: CDR1 SGHVS, CDR2 FQNEAQ. V lost 3 bases and J 2 bases, leaving 17 bases between the germline ends. The CDR3 contains 17 residues. The CDR3 is CASSFKDRPFGNQPQHF. As DNA, the CDR3 is TGTGCCAGCAGCTTCAAAGACAGGCCCTTCGGCAATCAGCCCCAGCATTTT.

This clonotype has a handful of counts. This chain links TRBV4-2 with TRBJ1-4; possibly TRBD1 for D (6 bases). Looked up from germline, CDR1 is LGHNA and CDR2 is YNFKEQ. The CDR3 sequence is 16 residues long. V was cut by 0 bases and J by 5 bases, with 13 bases left in between. The CDR3 is CASSQDPGTPNEKLFF. The CDR3 bases are TGTGCCAGCAGCCAAGATCCGGGGACACCAAATGAAAAACTGTTTTTT.

This clonotype came up many times. The chain is built from TRBV5-6 and TRBJ2-1; D call uncertain. This CDR3 region has 11 residues. V lost 4 bases and J 7 bases, leaving 6 bases between the germline ends. Germline CDR1 SGHDT, CDR2 YYEEEE. The CDR3 DNA reads TGTGCCAGCAGCGTGGGTAATGAGCAGTTCTTC. Protein sequence: CASSVGNEQFF.

This clonotype was seen many times. V and J are TRBV3-1 and TRBJ1-2; TRBD1 matches at 8 bases. Germline assignment: CDR1 LGHDT and CDR2 YNNKEL (reference sequence). Trimming took 4 bases from V and 5 from J; bases not matched to a gene: 9. The CDR3 extends over 15 amino acids. The CDR3, as DNA: TGTGCCAGCAGCCGAAGAGGGACAGGCGCTTATGGCTACACCTTC. It is translated as CASSRRGTGAYGYTF.

This chain connects TRBV7-2 to TRBJ2-3; 10 nucleotides line up with TRBD2. Germline V gene lookup returns CDR1 SGHTA and CDR2 FQGNSA. Trimming at V came to 5 bases and at J to 5 bases, leaving 13 bases not matched to a gene. CDR3 length: 17 residues. CDR3 amino acids: CASSDGRTSGEGDTQYF. CDR3 in DNA: TGTGCCAGCAGCGACGGAAGGACTAGCGGAGAGGGAGATACGCAGTATTTT.

V gene TRBV9 combines with J gene TRBJ2-1, with 7 bases lining up with TRBD1. CDR1 is SGDLS and CDR2 is YYNGEE in the germline V gene. CDR3 size: 13 residues. Trimming took 3 bases from V and 9 from J; bases not matched to a gene: 6. The CDR3, as DNA: TGTGCCAGCAGCGCGTGGACAGGTACTGAGCAGTTCTTC. It codes for CASSAWTGTEQFF.

This sequence joins TRBV29-1 and TRBJ2-5; 8 positions match TRBD2. Germline V CDR1 and CDR2: SQVTM, ANQGSEA. The length of the CDR3 is 13 residues. V lost 8 bases, J lost 5 bases, and 10 bases stayed unmatched. The CDR3 DNA reads as TGCAGCTCTAGCGGGTCCAACACGGAGACCCAGTACTTC. Residues: CSSSGSNTETQYF.

This clonotype has a count of ten or more. The chain carries TRBV20-1 and TRBJ2-3; no definite D call. The CDR3 spans 15 residues. CDR1 and CDR2 from the germline V gene are DFQATT and SNEGSKA (reference sequence). V lost 0 bases, J lost 1 base, and 11 bases lay in between. The DNA for the CDR3 is TGCAGTGCTAGAGATCCGAGAGGCCGCACAGATACGCAGTATTTT. Translated: CSARDPRGRTDTQYF.

The rearrangement uses TRBV9 and TRBJ2-5; 10 bases are shared with TRBD2. Trimming removed 0 bases from V and 5 bases from J; junction bases left unmatched: 7. This CDR3 comprises 16 residues. Germline V gene data show CDR1 as SGDLS and CDR2 as YYNGEE. Written as DNA, the CDR3 is TGTGCCAGCAGCGTAGGGGTAGCGGGGGGCAGTGAGACCCAGTACTTC. Translating it yields CASSVGVAGGSETQYF.

There are a few counts of this clonotype. The rearrangement joins TRBV2 to TRBJ1-5, with D unresolved. V was cut by 10 bases and J by 6 bases, with 16 bases left in between. Germline CDR1 is SNHLY and CDR2 is FYNNEI. The CDR3 is 13 residues long. CDR3: CATSRKGIQPQHF. CDR3 coding DNA: TGTGCCACCTCCCGGAAGGGTATTCAGCCCCAGCATTTT.